What follows is one TCR beta chain and its context. The target antigen is unknown. The sample comes from a study of T cells in Graves' hyperthyroidism and ophthalmopathy. Researchers took RNA transcripts and amplified the TCR beta CDR3 regions from them. The HTBI primer set was used in a first-round RT-PCR of the TCR CDR3. TCRdb independently ran MiXCR on the multiplex PCR reads; one entry per CDR3 protein. The sample includes hundreds of thousands of distinct CDR3 sequences, around 20% of them seen just once. Study-wide results and limits: The blood repertoire included most of the expanded thyroid clonotypes above 0.001.

The CDR3 has 15 residues. V lost 5 bases, J lost 2 bases, and 15 bases lay in between. Per germline, CDR1 MNHNS and CDR2 SASEGT. The sample was blood. The TCR sequence derives from a man aged 25-40 years with Graves' ophthalmopathy. The chain combines TRBV6-1 with TRBJ1-2; D is perhaps TRBD1 (6 bases). The CDR3: CASSKIQGSNYGYTF. CDR3 bases: TGTGCCAGCAGTAAGATACAGGGATCCAACTATGGCTACACCTTC.